This T cell receptor beta chain was identified during a study of blood T cells in healthy people across ages. Together with a sample-barcoded 5' primer, a J-beta primer mix was included in a second PCR lasting roughly 6 to 12 cycles. TCRdb reprocessed the 5' RACE reads with MiXCR, giving one entry per CDR3 protein. Of 600,000 to 850,000 distinct CDR3 sequences in the sample, roughly 25% were seen once. Researchers isolated at least 7 million PBMCs per sample. RNA extraction gave at least 5 micrograms of total RNA per sample. V lost 1 base to trimming and J lost 0 bases, with 10 bases between them. The CDR3 loop spans 14 amino acids. CDR1 DFQATT and CDR2 SNEGSKA come from the germline V gene (reference sequence). These sequences were also reported in another study, on T cells of mothers and their children. Per that study: Second-PCR amplification with M1S added sample barcodes and 2-4 random nucleotides.

This clonotype was obtained from a boy between 5 and 17 years old in good health. The J gene is TRBJ2-7, the V gene TRBV20-1, with D possibly TRBD1 on 6 matching bases. The sample taken for sequencing was blood. CDR3 in DNA: TGCAGTGCTAGAGTGGGACACCTCTCCTACGAGCAGTACTTC. Protein sequence: CSARVGHLSYEQYF.